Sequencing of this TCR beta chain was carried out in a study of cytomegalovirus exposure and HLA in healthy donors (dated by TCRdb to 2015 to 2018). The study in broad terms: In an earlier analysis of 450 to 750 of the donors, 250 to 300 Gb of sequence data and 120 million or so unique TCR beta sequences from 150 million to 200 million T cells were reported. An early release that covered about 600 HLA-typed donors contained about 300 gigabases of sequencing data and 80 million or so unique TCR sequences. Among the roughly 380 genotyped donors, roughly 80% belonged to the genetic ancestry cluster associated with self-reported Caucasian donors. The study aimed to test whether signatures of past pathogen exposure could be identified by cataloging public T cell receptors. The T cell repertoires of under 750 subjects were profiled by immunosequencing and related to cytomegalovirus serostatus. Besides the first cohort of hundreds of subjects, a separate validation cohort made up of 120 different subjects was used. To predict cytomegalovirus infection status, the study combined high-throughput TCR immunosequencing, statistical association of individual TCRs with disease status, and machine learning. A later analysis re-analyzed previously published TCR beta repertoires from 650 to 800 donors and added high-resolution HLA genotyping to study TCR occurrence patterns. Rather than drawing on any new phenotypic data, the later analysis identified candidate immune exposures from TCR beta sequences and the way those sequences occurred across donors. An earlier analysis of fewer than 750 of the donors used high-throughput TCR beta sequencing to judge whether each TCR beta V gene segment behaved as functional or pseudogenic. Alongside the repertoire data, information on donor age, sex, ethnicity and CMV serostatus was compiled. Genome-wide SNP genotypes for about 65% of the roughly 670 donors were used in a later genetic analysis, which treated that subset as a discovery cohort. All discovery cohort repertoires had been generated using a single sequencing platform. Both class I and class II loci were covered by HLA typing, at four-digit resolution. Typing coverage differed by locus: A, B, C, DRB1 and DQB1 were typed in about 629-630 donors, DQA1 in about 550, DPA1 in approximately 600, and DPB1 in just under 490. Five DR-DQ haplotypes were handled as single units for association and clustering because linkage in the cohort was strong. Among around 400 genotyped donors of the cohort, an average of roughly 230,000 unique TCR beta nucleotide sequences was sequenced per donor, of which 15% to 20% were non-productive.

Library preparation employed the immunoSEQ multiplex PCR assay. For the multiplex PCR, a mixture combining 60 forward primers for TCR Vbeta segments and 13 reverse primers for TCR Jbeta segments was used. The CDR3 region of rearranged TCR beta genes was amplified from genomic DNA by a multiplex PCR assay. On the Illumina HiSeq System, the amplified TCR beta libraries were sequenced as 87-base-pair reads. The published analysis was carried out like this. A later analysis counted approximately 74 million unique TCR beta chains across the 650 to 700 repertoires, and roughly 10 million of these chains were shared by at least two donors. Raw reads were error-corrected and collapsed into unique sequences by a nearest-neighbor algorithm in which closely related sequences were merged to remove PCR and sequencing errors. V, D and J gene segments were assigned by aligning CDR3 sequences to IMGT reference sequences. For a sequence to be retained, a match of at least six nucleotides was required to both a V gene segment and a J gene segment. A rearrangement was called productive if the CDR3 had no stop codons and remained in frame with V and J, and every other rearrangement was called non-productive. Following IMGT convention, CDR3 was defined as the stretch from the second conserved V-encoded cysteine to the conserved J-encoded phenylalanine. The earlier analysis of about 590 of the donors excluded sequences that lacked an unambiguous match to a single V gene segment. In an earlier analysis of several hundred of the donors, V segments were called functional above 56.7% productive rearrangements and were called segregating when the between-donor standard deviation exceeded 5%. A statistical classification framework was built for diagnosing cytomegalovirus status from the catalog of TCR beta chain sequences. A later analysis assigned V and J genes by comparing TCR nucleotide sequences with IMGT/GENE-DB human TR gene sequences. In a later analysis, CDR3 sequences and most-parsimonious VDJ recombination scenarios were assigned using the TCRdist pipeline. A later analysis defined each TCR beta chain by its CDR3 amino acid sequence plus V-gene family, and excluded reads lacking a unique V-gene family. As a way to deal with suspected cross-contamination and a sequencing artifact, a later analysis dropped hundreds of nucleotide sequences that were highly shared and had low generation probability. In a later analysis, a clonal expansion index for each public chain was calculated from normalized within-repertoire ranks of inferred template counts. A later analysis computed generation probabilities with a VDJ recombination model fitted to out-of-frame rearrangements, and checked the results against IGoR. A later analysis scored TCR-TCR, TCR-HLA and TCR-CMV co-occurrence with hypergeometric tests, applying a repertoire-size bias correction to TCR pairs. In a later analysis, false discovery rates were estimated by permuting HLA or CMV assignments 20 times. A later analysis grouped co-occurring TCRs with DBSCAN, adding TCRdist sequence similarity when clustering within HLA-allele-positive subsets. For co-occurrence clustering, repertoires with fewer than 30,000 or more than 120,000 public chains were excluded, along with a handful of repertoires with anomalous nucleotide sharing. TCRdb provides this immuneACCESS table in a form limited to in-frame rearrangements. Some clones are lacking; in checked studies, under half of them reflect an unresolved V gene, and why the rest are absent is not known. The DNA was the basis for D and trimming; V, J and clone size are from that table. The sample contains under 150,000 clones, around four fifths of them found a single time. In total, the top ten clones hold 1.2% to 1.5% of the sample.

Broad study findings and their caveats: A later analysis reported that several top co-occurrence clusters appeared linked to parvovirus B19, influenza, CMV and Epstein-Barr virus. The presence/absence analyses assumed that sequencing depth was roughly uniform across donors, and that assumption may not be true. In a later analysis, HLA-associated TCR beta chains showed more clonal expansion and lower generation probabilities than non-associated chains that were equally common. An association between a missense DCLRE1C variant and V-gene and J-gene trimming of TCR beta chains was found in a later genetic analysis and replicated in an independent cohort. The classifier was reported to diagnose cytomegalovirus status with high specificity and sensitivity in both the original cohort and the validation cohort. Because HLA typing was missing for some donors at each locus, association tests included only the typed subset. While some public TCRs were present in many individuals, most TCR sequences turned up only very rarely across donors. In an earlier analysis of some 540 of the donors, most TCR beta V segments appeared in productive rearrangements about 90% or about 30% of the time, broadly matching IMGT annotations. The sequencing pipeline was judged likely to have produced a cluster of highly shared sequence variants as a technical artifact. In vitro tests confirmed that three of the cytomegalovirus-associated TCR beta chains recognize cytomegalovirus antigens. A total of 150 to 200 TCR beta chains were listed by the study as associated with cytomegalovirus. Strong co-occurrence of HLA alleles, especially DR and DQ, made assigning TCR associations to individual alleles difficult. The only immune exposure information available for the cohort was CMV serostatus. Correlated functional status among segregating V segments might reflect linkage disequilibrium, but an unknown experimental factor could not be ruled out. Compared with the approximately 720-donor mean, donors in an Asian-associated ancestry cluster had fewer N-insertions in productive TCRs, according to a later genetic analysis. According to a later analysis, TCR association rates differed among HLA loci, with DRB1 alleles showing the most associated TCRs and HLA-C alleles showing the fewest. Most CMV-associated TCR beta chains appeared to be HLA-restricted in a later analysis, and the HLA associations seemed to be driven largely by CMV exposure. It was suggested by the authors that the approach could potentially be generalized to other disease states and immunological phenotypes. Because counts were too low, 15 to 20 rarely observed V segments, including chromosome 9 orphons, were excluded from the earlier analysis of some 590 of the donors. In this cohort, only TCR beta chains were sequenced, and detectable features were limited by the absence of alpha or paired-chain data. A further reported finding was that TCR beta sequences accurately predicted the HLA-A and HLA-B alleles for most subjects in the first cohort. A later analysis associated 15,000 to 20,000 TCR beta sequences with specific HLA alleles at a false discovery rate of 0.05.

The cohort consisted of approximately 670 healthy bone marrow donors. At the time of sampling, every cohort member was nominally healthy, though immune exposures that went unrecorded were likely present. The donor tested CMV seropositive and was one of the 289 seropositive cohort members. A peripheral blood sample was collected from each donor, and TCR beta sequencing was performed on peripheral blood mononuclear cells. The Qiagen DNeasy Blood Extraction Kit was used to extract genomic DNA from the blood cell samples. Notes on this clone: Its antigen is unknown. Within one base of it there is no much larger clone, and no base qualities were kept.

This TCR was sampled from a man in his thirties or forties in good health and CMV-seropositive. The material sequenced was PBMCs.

The CDR3 reads CASSLGTSGLNTGELFF. The nucleotide sequence reads TGTGCCAGCAGTTTAGGGACTAGCGGGCTGAACACCGGGGAGCTGTTTTTT. The chain employs TRBV27 and TRBJ2-2, and 12 junctional nucleotides match TRBD2. The V end gives up 2 bases and the J end 1 base, leaving 2 bases in the junction not matched to a gene. CDR1 and CDR2, per the germline V gene (reference sequence), are MNHEY and SMNVEV. The CDR3 numbers 17 residues from cysteine through phenylalanine. The sequence is cut down to CDR3 DNA, 51 bases in frame from base 1.